The next 22 T cell receptor beta chains were all read from a single sample in a study of shared clonotypes between healthy human individuals. Naive CD8 cells comprised CD45RO-negative, CCR7-positively selected cells, excluding terminally differentiated effector memory CD45RA+ cells. The table came from immunoSEQ multiplex PCR; TCRdb's copy has only in-frame clones and leaves some out. There are approximately 2,200,000 clones in the sample; roughly 91% occur only once, and about 1.8% lies in the top ten. Sequencing was carried out using naive CD8+ T cells from PBMCs. These receptors came from a young man in good health. Some clones in this sample may be carry-over from other donors' samples.

The sample holds one count of this clone. DNA of the CDR3: TGTGCCAGCAGCTATACCCCCGTAGCGGGAGGCCAGGATGAGCAGTTCTTC. Translating it yields CASSYTPVAGGQDEQFF. The rearrangement links TRBV11-2 to TRBJ2-1; 10 bases agree with TRBD2. Germline values: CDR1 SGHAT, CDR2 FQNNGV. CDR3 length equals 17 residues. The ends lost 4 bases at V and 8 bases at J; junction bases unmatched: 14.

In its sample, this clone was seen once. The chain uses TRBV28 and TRBJ2-1; D remains unclear. Germline V CDR1 and CDR2: MDHEN, SYDVKM. This CDR3 comprises 14 residues. Trimming left V 2 bases short and J 8 bases short, with 13 bases between. The CDR3 nucleotides read TGTGCCAGCAGTTTAGGGTCGCGGAGCGATGAGCAGTTCTTC. The encoded protein is CASSLGSRSDEQFF.

This rearrangement joins TRBV19 to TRBJ2-7; 7 positions match TRBD1. This CDR3 spans 14 amino acids. With 5 bases clipped from V and 3 bases from J, the junction kept 7 bases outside the gene matches. The germline CDR1 and CDR2 sequences are LNHDA and SQIVND (reference sequence). This CDR3 reads CASSGFRDSYEQYF. CDR3 DNA sequence: TGTGCCAGTAGTGGCTTCCGGGACAGCTACGAGCAGTACTTC.

To note about this clone: The identical CDR3 is also encoded by other nucleotide sequences in the sample. The chain has TRBV14 and TRBJ2-5; 8 bases match TRBD2. The CDR3 runs to 14 residues. With V trimmed by 4 bases and J by 5 bases, 6 bases remained unmatched. Germline lookup yields CDR1 SGHDN and CDR2 FVKESK. The CDR3 spells CASSPYRGRETQYF. CDR3 bases: TGTGCCAGCAGCCCGTACCGCGGGAGGGAGACCCAGTACTTC. Full variable domain (outside the CDR3, taken from reference TRBV14 and TRBJ2-5): EAGVTQFPSHSVIEKGQTVTLRCDPISGHDNLYWYRRVMGKEIKFLLHFVKESKQDESGMPNNRFLAERTGGTYSTLKVQPAELEDSGVYFCASSPYRGRETQYFGPGTRLLVL.

The chain is built from TRBV5-8 and TRBJ1-2; D not resolved. This CDR3 is built from 14 residues. The germline CDR1 and CDR2 sequences are SGHTS and YDEGEE. The V end lost 8 bases, the J end lost 0 bases, and 14 bases lay between the germline ends. The DNA of the CDR3 is TGTGCCAGTGGCGCAGGCCGACCTAACTATGGCTACACCTTC. It codes for CASGAGRPNYGYTF.

The V gene is TRBV6-1, the J gene TRBJ1-2, with TRBD1 as a possible D gene (6 bases). The V gene's germline CDR1 is MNHNS and CDR2 SASEGT. The CDR3 runs 11 residues. Trimming left V 6 bases short and J 13 bases short, with 15 bases between. CDR3 in amino acids: CASSDRGAVTF. CDR3 DNA sequence: TGTGCCAGCAGCGATCGGGGGGCGGTCACCTTC.

In its sample, this clone was seen once. The chain recombines TRBV5-1 with TRBJ2-7; 9 bases agree with TRBD2. The CDR3 runs 16 residues. The germline gives CDR1 SGHRS, CDR2 YFSETQ. V trimming: 6 bases; J trimming: 2 bases; junction bases outside the gene matches: 12. The CDR3 loop reads CASNAGGNSVTYEQYF. CDR3 DNA: TGCGCCAGCAACGCGGGGGGGAATAGCGTTACCTACGAGCAGTACTTC.

This clone was seen just once. This chain uses TRBV19 with TRBJ1-3; tentatively, D is TRBD1 (5 bases). V lost 5 bases and J 0 bases, leaving 8 bases between the germline ends. CDR3 length: 14 residues. Per germline, CDR1 LNHDA and CDR2 SQIVND (reference sequence). The CDR3 loop reads CASSADSSGNTIYF. In DNA, the CDR3 is TGTGCCAGTAGTGCCGACAGCTCTGGAAACACCATATATTTT.

This clone is a singleton in its sample. The chain is built from TRBV4-2 and TRBJ1-1; weak D call: TRBD1 (6 bases). The V end lost 1 base, the J end lost 5 bases, and 20 bases lay between the germline ends. This CDR3 is built from 17 residues. The germline V gene has CDR1 LGHNA and CDR2 YNFKEQ. CDR3 bases: TGTGCCAGCAGCCAAGCCAAGGACAGCTTCCTCGCTACTGAAGCTTTCTTT. Its translation: CASSQAKDSFLATEAFF.

The chain joins TRBV7-9 to TRBJ2-2; TRBD2 matches 10 bases. The germline CDR1 and CDR2 sequences are SEHNR and FQNEAQ (reference sequence). V lost 4 bases, J lost 5 bases, and 13 bases stayed unmatched. This CDR3 has 18 amino acids. The CDR3 region is CASSSPLPSGGRTGELFF. Here the CDR3 DNA reads TGTGCCAGCAGCTCCCCCCTACCTAGCGGGGGCCGGACCGGGGAGCTGTTTTTT. The full variable domain, rest sourced from reference TRBV7-9 and TRBJ2-2, is DTGVSQNPRHKITKRGQNVTFRCDPISEHNRLYWYRQTLGQGPEFLTYFQNEAQLEKSRLLSDRFSAERPKGSFSTLEIQRTEQGDSAMYLCASSSPLPSGGRTGELFFGEGSRLTVL.

CDR3 in amino acids: CASSEGLAYYEQYF. For the CDR3, the DNA is TGTGCCAGCAGTGAAGGACTAGCGTACTACGAGCAGTACTTC. The rearrangement links TRBV6-1 to TRBJ2-7, with 8 bases that match TRBD2. Trimming at V came to 1 base and at J to 3 bases, leaving 2 bases not matched to a gene. This CDR3 region has 14 residues. CDR1 and CDR2 from the germline V gene are MNHNS and SASEGT.

This clone has only one observation. Distinct nucleotide sequences in the sample also encode this CDR3. This rearrangement joins TRBV28 to TRBJ1-5; no definite D call. The germline V gene encodes CDR1 MDHEN and CDR2 SYDVKM. The V and J ends lost 2 bases and 0 bases respectively, with 5 bases between them. The CDR3 contains 14 residues. This CDR3 reads CASSLVLSNQPQHF. In DNA, the CDR3 is TGTGCCAGCAGTTTAGTCCTTAGCAATCAGCCCCAGCATTTT.

V is TRBV7-3 and J is TRBJ2-1; possibly TRBD2 for D (5 bases). Trimming pared 3 bases from V and 6 bases from J, leaving 12 bases between. This CDR3 region has 14 residues. Germline V gene data show CDR1 as SGHTA and CDR2 as FQGTGA. CDR3 DNA sequence: TGTGCCAGCAGCTTTCTGGGCGGGCGCAATGAGCAGTTCTTC. This translates into CASSFLGGRNEQFF.

The gene calls are TRBV30 and TRBJ2-7; no reliable D call. V lost 1 base, J lost 3 bases, and 4 bases lay in between. The CDR3 runs 11 residues. Germline-derived CDR1 and CDR2 are GTSNPN and SVGIG (reference sequence). In DNA form, the CDR3 reads TGTGCCTGGAGTGGATACTACGAGCAGTACTTC. Residues: CAWSGYYEQYF.

The chain couples TRBV6-6 to TRBJ1-2; D is undetermined. V lost 0 bases and J lost 1, with 12 bases in between. CDR3 length: 16 residues. Germline values: CDR1 MNHNY, CDR2 SVGAGI (reference sequence). For the CDR3, the DNA is TGTGCCAGCAGTTACTCGGGTTCGCAGAGTAACTATGGCTACACCTTC. Its translation: CASSYSGSQSNYGYTF.

The chain carries TRBV7-6 and TRBJ2-5; D not certain. Germline V gene data show CDR1 as SGHVS and CDR2 as FNYEAQ. The CDR3 is 15 residues long. Trimming stripped 3 bases from V and 2 bases from J, with 13 bases between. The CDR3 sequence: CASSLRQTLQETQYF. The CDR3 bases are TGTGCCAGCAGCTTGAGGCAGACCTTACAAGAGACCCAGTACTTC. The whole variable domain, filled in from reference TRBV7-6 and TRBJ2-5, reads GAGVSQSPRYKVTKRGQDVALRCDPISGHVSLYWYRQALGQGPEFLTYFNYEAQQDKSGLPNDRFSAERPEGSISTLTIQRTEQRDSAMYRCASSLRQTLQETQYFGPGTRLLVL.

V gene TRBV19 combines with J gene TRBJ2-2, with 7 nucleotides matching TRBD2. This CDR3 contains 14 residues. CDR1 and CDR2 (germline): LNHDA, SQIVND (reference sequence). V shed 8 bases and J 0 bases; nucleotides not matched to a gene: 3. The chain's CDR3 is CASLLAANTGELFF. Here the CDR3 DNA reads TGTGCCAGTCTTCTAGCGGCGAACACCGGGGAGCTGTTTTTT.

The chain combines TRBV25-1 with TRBJ1-6; 8 bases match TRBD1. CDR3 size: 14 residues. The germline V gene encodes CDR1 MGHDK and CDR2 SYGVNS. With V trimmed by 3 bases and J by 10 bases, 5 bases remained unmatched. CDR3 sequence reads: CASSEQGARSPLHF. CDR3 nucleotides: TGTGCCAGCAGTGAGCAGGGGGCGCGGTCACCCCTCCACTTT.

The rearrangement joins TRBV6-6 to TRBJ2-2; 12 bases fit TRBD2. Germline CDR1 MNHNY, CDR2 SVGAGI (reference sequence). With 7 bases clipped from V and 6 bases from J, the junction kept 6 bases outside the gene matches. The CDR3 contains 15 residues. The CDR3 spells CASNRLAGVPGELFF. The CDR3, as DNA: TGTGCCAGCAACCGACTAGCGGGGGTTCCCGGGGAGCTGTTTTTT.

This clone was detected once. The gene calls are TRBV4-3 and TRBJ1-4, with 8 bases fitting TRBD1. V trimming: 4 bases; J trimming: 8 bases; junction bases outside the gene matches: 12. The V gene's germline CDR1 is LGHNA and CDR2 YSLEER. The CDR3 extends over 16 amino acids. The CDR3 protein is CASSPISGGKGEKLFF. Written as DNA, the CDR3 is TGCGCCAGCAGCCCAATATCAGGGGGCAAGGGGGAAAAACTGTTTTTT.

The chain combines TRBV28 with TRBJ2-7; D ambiguous. CDR1 is MDHEN and CDR2 is SYDVKM in the germline V gene. Trimming took off 4 bases at V and 2 bases at J, with 12 bases between the two ends. The CDR3 length is 14 residues. CDR3 protein: CASSSPDVTYEQYF. In DNA, the CDR3 is TGTGCCAGCAGTTCCCCGGACGTCACCTACGAGCAGTACTTC.

As concerns this clone: Other DNA sequences of this sample code for an identical CDR3. The V gene is TRBV9, the J gene TRBJ2-1, with TRBD2 matching 8 bases. There are 15 residues in the CDR3. Trimming removed 2 bases from V and 0 bases from J; junction bases left unmatched: 1. Germline V lookup: CDR1 SGDLS, CDR2 YYNGEE. The CDR3 is CASSVGTSSYNEQFF. The CDR3 DNA follows: TGTGCCAGCAGCGTCGGGACTAGCTCCTACAATGAGCAGTTCTTC. Complete variable domain (other parts from reference TRBV9 and TRBJ2-1): DSGVTQTPKHLITATGQRVTLRCSPRSGDLSVYWYQQSLDQGLQFLIQYYNGEERAKGNILERFSAQQFPDLHSELNLSSLELGDSALYFCASSVGTSSYNEQFFGPGTRLTVL.